This T cell receptor (beta chain) was identified during a study of tumor-infiltrating lymphocytes in primary liver carcinoma. Findings and limits, study-wide: Top-250-clone fractions were significantly higher in tumors than in blood (p = 0.039).

Per the germline V gene, CDR1 is SGHKS and CDR2 is YYEKEE (reference sequence). Between the trimmed V and J ends, which lost 0 bases and 11 bases, there was a span of 26 bases. There are 17 residues in the CDR3. As concerns this clonotype: Its antigen is unidentified.

It was unsorted whole blood that yielded blood RNA, and germline DNA was also extracted. Donors were untreated and chronically infected with HBV. Roughly 4.3 milliliters of peripheral blood were collected before surgery. A primer matching the constant region was used to make TCR beta cDNA from around 550 ng of total RNA. For TCR beta, libraries were produced by three nested multiplex PCR rounds using slightly modified ARM-PCR. TRBV1-TRBV30 forward and Cbeta reverse primers drove the first two approximately 10-cycle rounds. TCRdb reanalysed the multiplex PCR reads using MiXCR and keeps one entry per CDR3 protein. There are about 200,000 distinct CDR3 sequences in the sample; about 61% occur only once, and about 7.1% lies in the top ten.

The sequencing sample was made of peripheral blood. The V call is TRBV5-5, the J call TRBJ2-5; D might be TRBD2 (6 bases). This receptor was taken from a woman aged 55-70 years with primary liver carcinoma and hepatitis B virus infection. The DNA of the CDR3 is TGTGCCAGCAGCTTGGGTACACCGGGATCTTCTAGCGATACACAGTACTTC. Translation gives CASSLGTPGSSSDTQYF.